A selection of T cell receptor beta chains follows, all from one sample in a study of blood T cell repertoires in COVID-19. Profiled with immunoSEQ multiplex PCR; TCRdb holds only in-frame clones, not every one. The table lists about 90,000 clones, roughly four fifths of them singletons. What was sequenced was peripheral blood. These receptors were collected from a human donor in a cohort sampled during active COVID-19. The CDR3 runs from the conserved cysteine through the conserved F or W. D genes are given only for firm matches. Clone size is not always given. Where it is, it says once, few, many or a class for expanded clones.

D gene	V gene	CDR3 length	J gene	clone size	CDR3 DNA	CDR3 protein
NA	TRBV5-1	16	TRBJ1-3	NA	TGCGCCAGCAGCTTGGAGTACAGGGCGGCTGGAAACACCATATATTTT	CASSLEYRAAGNTIYF
NA	TRBV11-1	15	TRBJ2-5	NA	TGTGCCAGCAGCCCACAGTCCCTGATCCAAGAGACCCAGTACTTC	CASSPQSLIQETQYF
NA	TRBV28	14	TRBJ1-4	NA	TGTGCCAGCAGTGCAAACCACTGGTGGGAAAAACTGTTTTTT	CASSANHWWEKLFF
TRBD1	TRBV11-2	14	TRBJ2-6	NA	TGTGCCAGCCGGGACAGCTCTGGGGCCAACGTCCTGACTTTC	CASRDSSGANVLTF
TRBD1	TRBV27	14	TRBJ2-3	NA	TGTGCCAGCAAGGGGGACAGGGACGTAGATACGCAGTATTTT	CASKGDRDVDTQYF
NA	TRBV27	15	TRBJ2-2	few	TGTGCCAGCAGTTTAGGGGCAGGGCTCGCCGGGGAGCTGTTTTTT	CASSLGAGLAGELFF
NA	TRBV7-3	15	TRBJ2-6	NA	TGTGCCAGCAGCTCCGGAGTCTCTGGGGCCAACGTCCTGACTTTC	CASSSGVSGANVLTF
NA	TRBV27	12	TRBJ1-5	NA	TGTGCCAGCAGCCCCCAGGGTCAGCCCCAGCATTTT	CASSPQGQPQHF
NA	TRBV18	14	TRBJ1-1	NA	TGTGCCAGCGCTTACGACACTTTGAACACTGAAGCTTTCTTT	CASAYDTLNTEAFF
NA	TRBV5-1	14	TRBJ2-1	NA	TGCGCCAGCAGCTCCAGCGGCCTCCCCGATGAGCAGTTCTTC	CASSSSGLPDEQFF
TRBD1	TRBV7-6	15	TRBJ1-4	NA	TGTGCCAGCAGCCGGACAGGGGGCGACTTTGAAAAACTGTTTTTT	CASSRTGGDFEKLFF
TRBD1	TRBV7-2	15	TRBJ1-1	NA	TGTGCCAGCAGCCCCCGACAGGGGGGGGCCACTGAAGCTTTCTTT	CASSPRQGGATEAFF